These 9 T cell receptor beta chains were all obtained from the same sample, sequenced in a study of cytomegalovirus exposure and HLA in healthy donors. Primers included in the PCR were 60 Vbeta and 13 Jbeta primers. Profiling relied on immunoSEQ multiplex PCR, and the TCRdb table lists in-frame clones only, not all of them. The repertoire holds roughly 160,000 clones, with roughly 80% as singletons. Sequencing used PBMCs. The receptors here all came from a woman in her 40s in good health and CMV-seropositive.

The chain recombines TRBV2 with TRBJ1-4, with 9 bases identical to TRBD1. Per the germline V gene, CDR1 is SNHLY and CDR2 is FYNNEI. The V gene end was trimmed by 3 bases and the J gene end by 8 bases; junction bases not matched to a gene: 10. The CDR3 consists of 16 residues. The CDR3 DNA sequence: TGTGCCAGCAGTGACTCGGTGGGGACAGGGTACGAAAAACTGTTTTTT. Translated, it gives CASSDSVGTGYEKLFF.

The chain employs TRBV28 and TRBJ1-2; no clear D gene. The CDR3 totals 13 residues. The germline V gene encodes CDR1 MDHEN and CDR2 SYDVKM. V was pared by 0 bases and J by 7 bases, with 9 bases between. CDR3 residues: CASSLWRVVGYTF. The CDR3 coding sequence is TGTGCCAGCAGTTTATGGAGGGTAGTTGGCTACACCTTC.

The chain is built from TRBV5-1 and TRBJ2-1; 12 bases map to TRBD2. Germline trimming cut 3 bases from V and 7 bases from J; bases unmatched to any gene: 5. This CDR3 spans 15 amino acids. Germline assignment: CDR1 SGHRS and CDR2 YFSETQ. CDR3 in DNA: TGCGCCAGCAGCTCGACTAGCGGGAGTTGGAATGAGCAGTTCTTC. Its protein product is CASSSTSGSWNEQFF.

The J gene is TRBJ2-7, the V gene TRBV7-2, with 8 positions matching TRBD2. With V trimmed by 1 base and J by 3 bases, 5 bases remained unmatched. In germline, CDR1 is SGHTA, CDR2 FQGNSA. This CDR3 contains 15 residues. In nucleotides, the CDR3 is TGTGCCAGCAGCTTAGGCGTTAGCGGGATCTACGAGCAGTACTTC. Translated: CASSLGVSGIYEQYF.

This chain joins TRBV5-1 and TRBJ1-1; 10 bases are a match to TRBD1. CDR1 SGHRS and CDR2 YFSETQ come from the germline V gene. This CDR3 region has 17 residues. J lost 0 bases, V lost 6 bases, and 11 bases had no gene match. In DNA form, the CDR3 reads TGCGCCAGCAATGAAGGACAGGGGGATACGGTGAACACTGAAGCTTTCTTT. Translation gives CASNEGQGDTVNTEAFF.

The chain couples TRBV2 to TRBJ2-7, with D tentatively TRBD2 (5 bases). The CDR3 contains 13 residues. Germline V CDR1 and CDR2: SNHLY, FYNNEI. V was shortened by 7 bases and J by 1 base, with 11 bases between the two germline ends. In DNA form, the CDR3 reads TGTGCCAGCAATCCCCCGGGGTCCTACGAGCAGTACTTC. Translated, it gives CASNPPGSYEQYF.

A remark on this clone: One end of the junction fails to match germline, which may point to a read error. This chain joins TRBV7-7 and TRBJ2-1, with D possibly matching TRBD1 (6 bases). CDR1 and CDR2 from the germline V gene are SSHAT and FNYEAQ (reference sequence). The CDR3 runs 15 residues. CDR3 sequence: CASSPDRINYNEQFF. In DNA, the CDR3 is TGTGCTAGCAGCCCCGACAGGATAAACTACAATGAGCAGTTCTTC.

This clone was found a few times. The chain recombines TRBV7-2 with TRBJ2-1, with 11 bases that match TRBD2. Germline CDR1 is SGHTA and CDR2 is FQGNSA. V lost 6 bases to trimming and J lost 3 bases; unmatched junction nucleotides: 10. The CDR3 runs to 17 residues. CDR3 nucleotide sequence: TGTGCCAGCAGTTCACAAACTAGCGGGAGTTACTACAATGAGCAGTTCTTC. Translated, it gives CASSSQTSGSYYNEQFF.

CDR3 sequence reads: CAWRHRGGEKLFF. The CDR3 nucleotides are TGTGCCTGGAGACATAGAGGGGGTGAAAAACTGTTTTTT. This sequence joins TRBV30 and TRBJ1-4, with a weak D call TRBD1 (6 bases). The CDR3 is 13 amino acids. Germline V gene lookup returns CDR1 GTSNPN and CDR2 SVGIG (reference sequence). V gave up 3 bases and J gave up 7 bases, with 12 bases separating them.